The 5 T cell receptor beta chains below were found in one sample sequenced in a study of cytomegalovirus exposure and HLA in healthy donors. PCR was performed using 60 Vbeta and 13 Jbeta primers. Sequencing used immunoSEQ multiplex PCR; TCRdb keeps in-frame clones, though not all of them. In the table there are about 140,000 clones, approximately 67% of which are singletons. The sequenced material came from PBMCs. The receptors shown here come from an older woman in good health and CMV-seronegative.

V is TRBV4-3 and J is TRBJ1-2; perhaps TRBD1 as D (5 bases). Germline V lookup: CDR1 LGHNA, CDR2 YSLEER. V lost 0 bases and J lost 8, with 13 bases in between. The CDR3 is made up of 14 amino acids. Here the CDR3 DNA reads TGCGCCAGCAGCCAAGATTTGGGGCGGTTGGGCTACACCTTC. It yields the protein CASSQDLGRLGYTF.

The chain recombines TRBV6-1 with TRBJ2-7; 11 positions match TRBD2. The length of the CDR3 is 17 residues. Germline CDR1 MNHNS, CDR2 SASEGT. J gave up 4 bases and V 1 base, and 9 bases lay outside the gene matches. The CDR3 loop reads CASSEGPSGGISYEQYF. The CDR3 DNA reads as TGTGCCAGCAGTGAAGGCCCTAGCGGGGGGATCAGTTACGAGCAGTACTTC.

This clone was detected only a few times. The chain recombines TRBV6-5 with TRBJ1-1; D possibly corresponds to TRBD1 (5 bases). The CDR3 extends over 14 amino acids. Germline CDR1 is MNHEY and CDR2 is SVGAGI. Deletions cut 6 bases from V and 2 bases from J, with 13 bases between. This CDR3 is CASSSRGSNTEAFF. In DNA, the CDR3 is TGTGCCAGCAGCTCCCGGGGGTCAAACACTGAAGCTTTCTTT.

This clone was recorded a few times. The V call is TRBV25-1, the J call TRBJ1-5, with D possibly TRBD1 on 5 matching bases. Germline V lookup: CDR1 MGHDK, CDR2 SYGVNS. Trimming cost V 2 bases and J 6 bases, with 14 bases left between them. The CDR3 totals 15 residues. Here the CDR3 reads CASSEGEGTFQPQHF. CDR3 DNA: TGTGCCAGCAGTGAAGGGGAGGGGACTTTTCAGCCCCAGCATTTT.

The chain links TRBV7-2 to TRBJ2-3; D gene uncertain. Germline-derived CDR1 and CDR2 are SGHTA and FQGNSA. Trimming stripped 1 base from V and 10 bases from J, with 9 bases between. The CDR3 contains 12 residues. The CDR3 DNA reads TGTGCCAGCAGCTTAGGGTCTGGCCCGCAGTATTTT. The encoded protein is CASSLGSGPQYF.